This TCR beta chain was identified during a study of T cell responses to AZD1222 COVID-19 vaccine. Profiling relied on immunoSEQ multiplex PCR, and the TCRdb table lists in-frame clones only, not all of them. The sample gives 75,000 to 80,000 clones, around three quarters of which show up once; 27% is in the top ten. The CDR3 totals 12 residues. V was clipped by 2 bases and J by 4 bases, with 8 bases between them. CDR1 is GTSNPN and CDR2 is SVGIG in the germline V gene (reference sequence). The chain is built from TRBV30 and TRBJ1-1, with D possibly matching TRBD1 (5 bases). The receptor was derived from an adult who received the MenACWY meningococcal vaccine as a control. Material: peripheral blood, obtained 28 days after the second dose of the MenACWY control vaccine. As DNA, the CDR3 is TGTGCCTGGAGTTGGGGCGGCACTGAAGCTTTCTTT. Protein: CAWSWGGTEAFF.